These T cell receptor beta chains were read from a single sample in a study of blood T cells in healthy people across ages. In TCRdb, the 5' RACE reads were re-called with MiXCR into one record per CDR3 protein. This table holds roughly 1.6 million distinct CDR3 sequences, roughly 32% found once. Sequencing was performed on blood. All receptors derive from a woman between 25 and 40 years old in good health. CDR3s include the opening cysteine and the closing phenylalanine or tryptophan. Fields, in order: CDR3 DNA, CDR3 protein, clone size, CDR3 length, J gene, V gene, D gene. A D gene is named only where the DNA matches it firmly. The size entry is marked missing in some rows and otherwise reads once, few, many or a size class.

TGTGCCAGCAGCCCTTCCGCAGGACAGGGGAACACTGAAGCTTTCTTT | CASSPSAGQGNTEAFF | NA | 16 | TRBJ1-1 | TRBV9 | TRBD1
TGTGCCAGCAGTTCGACAGCCTCCTCCGAGCAGTACTTC | CASSSTASSEQYF | NA | 13 | TRBJ2-7 | TRBV28 | NA
TGTGCCAGCAGCTTAGTGGGTAGCGGGGGGCCACTCACAGATACGCAGTATTTT | CASSLVGSGGPLTDTQYF | few | 18 | TRBJ2-3 | TRBV7-2 | TRBD2
TGTGCCATCAGGAGGGGGGAGGAATCCTACAATGAGCAGTTCTTC | CAIRRGEESYNEQFF | few | 15 | TRBJ2-1 | TRBV10-3 | NA
TGTGCCAGCAGCTTAGGCTCGGAACCGCTAGCCAAAAACATTCAGTACTTC | CASSLGSEPLAKNIQYF | few | 17 | TRBJ2-4 | TRBV7-9 | NA
TGTGCCAGCAGTTCCCCTAGCACAGATACGCAGTATTTT | CASSSPSTDTQYF | many | 13 | TRBJ2-3 | TRBV27 | NA
TGCGCCAGCAGCCCAATAGAGCGGATTAGCTCCTACAATGAGCAGTTCTTC | CASSPIERISSYNEQFF | NA | 17 | TRBJ2-1 | TRBV5-1 | NA
TGCAGTGCTAGAGATACTAGCGGGACCCACTACAATGAGCAGTTCTTC | CSARDTSGTHYNEQFF | few | 16 | TRBJ2-1 | TRBV20-1 | TRBD2
TGTGCCAGCAGTGAACAACTAGCCAAAAACATTCAGTACTTC | CASSEQLAKNIQYF | NA | 14 | TRBJ2-4 | TRBV2 | NA
TGCAGCGTGGACAGGGTTGGAGAGGGTGACTATGGCTACACCTTC | CSVDRVGEGDYGYTF | many | 15 | TRBJ1-2 | TRBV29-1 | TRBD1
TGCAGTGCTGTCCGAGCGGGAGGGCCCAACAATGAGCAGTTCTTC | CSAVRAGGPNNEQFF | NA | 15 | TRBJ2-1 | TRBV20-1 | TRBD2
TGTGCCAGCTCACCAGTTTCAGCGGGCACGGGAAACATTCAGTACTTC | CASSPVSAGTGNIQYF | few | 16 | TRBJ2-4 | TRBV18 | NA
TGTGCCAGCAGCGTAGCAGGGACTAGCGGGTTGAGCCCCTACAATGAGCAGTTCTTC | CASSVAGTSGLSPYNEQFF | few | 19 | TRBJ2-1 | TRBV9 | TRBD2
TGTGCCTGGAGTGGGGGGGCCGGCCGGTCTCCCCAGCATTTT | CAWSGGAGRSPQHF | NA | 14 | TRBJ1-5 | TRBV30 | NA
TGTGCCTGGAGTGTACGGGCTTCTGAAGCTTTCTTT | CAWSVRASEAFF | NA | 12 | TRBJ1-1 | TRBV30 | NA
TGCAGTGCTGCCGGTTTGAGGGGAGGGCAGCCCCAGCATTTT | CSAAGLRGGQPQHF | few | 14 | TRBJ1-5 | TRBV20-1 | NA
TGTGCCAGCTCGTCAGGGGCCCAACTATCCGAGCAGTACTTC | CASSSGAQLSEQYF | few | 14 | TRBJ2-7 | TRBV18 | NA
TGTGCCAGCAGCCAAGACCGGGACACCTACGAGCAGTACTTC | CASSQDRDTYEQYF | few | 14 | TRBJ2-7 | TRBV4-2 | NA
TGTGCCAGCAGCTTAGCCCTAGGCTCTGGGGCCAACGCCCTGACTTTC | CASSLALGSGANALTF | NA | 16 | TRBJ2-6 | TRBV7-2 | NA
TGTGCTAGTGGCCCGCCAACTACGGACAGGGGGCGCGGTGCCGATACGCAGTATTTT | CASGPPTTDRGRGADTQYF | few | 19 | TRBJ2-3 | TRBV12-5 | TRBD1
TGTGCCAGCAGCTTTTCCCCTGGAGAGAACACTGAAGCTTTCTTT | CASSFSPGENTEAFF | few | 15 | TRBJ1-1 | TRBV13 | NA
TGTGCCAGCAGGGGTAGCGGGGGGCACGATAGCACAGATACGCAGTATTTT | CASRGSGGHDSTDTQYF | few | 17 | TRBJ2-3 | TRBV6-1 | TRBD2
TGCAGTGCTAGAGAACCCGGGAGGGCCCCAGAAACGCAGTATTTT | CSAREPGRAPETQYF | NA | 15 | TRBJ2-3 | TRBV20-1 | TRBD2
TGTGCCTGGAGTGTACTAGGGCTAGGCGGGAGAGGCGATACGCAGTATTTT | CAWSVLGLGGRGDTQYF | once | 17 | TRBJ2-3 | TRBV30 | TRBD2
TGTGCCAGTCCCCTCCCGGACAAGGCGTCCAATGAGCAGTTCTTC | CASPLPDKASNEQFF | NA | 15 | TRBJ2-1 | TRBV2 | NA
TGTGCCAGCAGCCCAAACTGGGGCCCCTACGAGCAGTACTTC | CASSPNWGPYEQYF | NA | 14 | TRBJ2-7 | TRBV7-9 | NA
TGTGCCAGCAGTTACTCCTTGGGCGGGGGGGCCGACAATGAGCAGTACTTC | CASSYSLGGGADNEQYF | NA | 17 | TRBJ2-5 | TRBV6-6 | TRBD2